A selection of T cell receptor beta chains follows, all from one sample in a study of T-cell reconstitution after alpha-beta-depleted transplantation in children. Each CDR3 protein is one row after TCRdb ran MiXCR on the PCR reads. Of hundreds of thousands of distinct CDR3 sequences listed, over 15% are singletons. The sequences come from PBMCs, mostly from graft donor cells, collected 360 days after TCRalphabeta/CD19-depleted stem cell transplant. All receptors come from a male patient under 10 years old who had a stem cell transplant for acute lymphoblastic leukemia, so the T cells may come from the graft donor. Each CDR3 is given with its conserved first and last residue. The order of the fields is clone size, J gene, D gene, V gene, CDR3 DNA, CDR3 protein. A D gene is named only where the DNA matches it firmly. Only some rows state a clone size, as once, few, many or a class for expanded clones.

size: few
J: TRBJ1-5
D: NA
V: TRBV20-1
DNA: TGCAGTGCTAGAGAACAGGGAGATCAGCCCCAGCATTTT
CDR3: CSAREQGDQPQHF

size: NA
J: TRBJ2-3
D: NA
V: TRBV5-1
DNA: TGCGCCAGCAGCCCAGAACGACAGAGCACAGATACGCAGTATTTT
CDR3: CASSPERQSTDTQYF

size: few
J: TRBJ2-1
D: NA
V: TRBV6-2/TRBV6-3
DNA: TGTGCCAGCAGTTATCACCCCGAGGACAGGGAGGGTTTGCAGTTCTTC
CDR3: CASSYHPEDREGLQFF

size: few
J: TRBJ1-5
D: NA
V: TRBV12-3/TRBV12-4
DNA: TGTGCCAGCAGTTTAAGACAGGCCGGGGATATGGGACAGCCCCAGCATTTT
CDR3: CASSLRQAGDMGQPQHF

size: few
J: TRBJ2-1
D: NA
V: TRBV24-1
DNA: TGTGCCACCAGTGACTCGGACAGCTTTTCCAATGAGCAGTTCTTC
CDR3: CATSDSDSFSNEQFF

size: NA
J: TRBJ1-1
D: NA
V: TRBV6-2/TRBV6-3
DNA: TGTGCCAGCAGTTATCAGCCCCTTCTGCGCACTGAAGCTTTCTTT
CDR3: CASSYQPLLRTEAFF

size: many
J: TRBJ1-1
D: NA
V: TRBV18
DNA: TGTGCCAGCTCTCAAAATGGAAGGAATTTGAACACTGAAGCTTTCTTT
CDR3: CASSQNGRNLNTEAFF

size: NA
J: TRBJ2-7
D: TRBD1
V: TRBV4-1
DNA: TGCGCCAGCAGCCCGATACCGGGACAGGGACCCTACGAGCAGTACTTC
CDR3: CASSPIPGQGPYEQYF

size: NA
J: TRBJ2-3
D: TRBD1
V: TRBV25-1
DNA: TGTGCCAGCAGTGAGAAGGGACAGGGGGCCTCAGATACGCAGTATTTT
CDR3: CASSEKGQGASDTQYF

size: few
J: TRBJ2-7
D: NA
V: TRBV9
DNA: TGTGCCAGCAGCGTAGAGGTGGGGGTCACCTACGAGCAGTACTTC
CDR3: CASSVEVGVTYEQYF

size: NA
J: TRBJ1-6
D: NA
V: TRBV27
DNA: TGTGCCAGGGGGTCGGCACCCCTCCACTTT
CDR3: CARGSAPLHF

size: NA
J: TRBJ2-7
D: TRBD1
V: TRBV11-2
DNA: TGTGCCAGCAGCTTCGGACAGGGCATCTCCTACGAGCAGTACTTC
CDR3: CASSFGQGISYEQYF

size: NA
J: TRBJ2-1
D: NA
V: TRBV7-8
DNA: TGTGCCAGCAGCCTTACAGGGATTCCCTACAATGAGCAGTTCTTC
CDR3: CASSLTGIPYNEQFF

size: few
J: TRBJ2-1
D: TRBD2
V: TRBV18
DNA: TGTGCCAGCTCACCCGATAGCGGGGGGGCCTACAATGAGCAGTTCTTC
CDR3: CASSPDSGGAYNEQFF

size: many
J: TRBJ2-3
D: TRBD1
V: TRBV10-3
DNA: TGTGCCATCAGTGAGTCCCGACAGGGGGGTACAGATACGCAGTATTTT
CDR3: CAISESRQGGTDTQYF

size: NA
J: TRBJ1-2
D: NA
V: TRBV18
DNA: TGTGCCAGCTCACCAAAGCAAACGGCTAACTATGGCTACACCTTC
CDR3: CASSPKQTANYGYTF

size: NA
J: TRBJ1-1
D: NA
V: TRBV6-5
DNA: TGTGCCAGCAGTTACGGCAGGGGTTCCACTGAAGCTTTCTTT
CDR3: CASSYGRGSTEAFF

size: NA
J: TRBJ1-5
D: TRBD1
V: TRBV7-8
DNA: TGTGCCAGCAGCTTAGGTGTAGGACAGGGGGCTAGTCAGCCCCAGCATTTT
CDR3: CASSLGVGQGASQPQHF

size: few
J: TRBJ2-2
D: TRBD1
V: TRBV12-3/TRBV12-4
DNA: TGTGCCAGCAGTCTCCGACCAAACTACAGGGGGCAAGAGGGCACCGGGGAGCTGTTTTTT
CDR3: CASSLRPNYRGQEGTGELFF

size: many
J: TRBJ1-1
D: NA
V: TRBV20-1
DNA: TGCAGTTTAAGAGGGAACACTGAAGCTTTCTTT
CDR3: CSLRGNTEAFF

size: few
J: TRBJ1-5
D: NA
V: TRBV27
DNA: TGTGCCAGCAGCCTTGGATCATTGAGCAATCAGCCCCAGCATTTT
CDR3: CASSLGSLSNQPQHF

size: many
J: TRBJ2-5
D: NA
V: TRBV5-1
DNA: TGCGCCAGCAGCTTGGACACGAGGGGGGAGACCCAGTACTTC
CDR3: CASSLDTRGETQYF

size: NA
J: TRBJ2-5
D: NA
V: TRBV4-2
DNA: TGTGCCAGCAGCCAAGAAGAAGCGAGGGGGGCGGAGACCCAGTACTTC
CDR3: CASSQEEARGAETQYF

size: NA
J: TRBJ2-2
D: NA
V: TRBV3-1
DNA: TGTGCCAGCAGCCTGCCTGTGGGTTCCGGGGAGCTGTTTTTT
CDR3: CASSLPVGSGELFF

size: few
J: TRBJ2-1
D: NA
V: TRBV5-1
DNA: TGCGCCAGCAGCTCCTTCTCCTACAATGAGCAGTTCTTC
CDR3: CASSSFSYNEQFF

size: few
J: TRBJ2-7
D: NA
V: TRBV20-1
DNA: TGCAGTACTATGGGGGACACCAATACGGACGAGCAGTACTTC
CDR3: CSTMGDTNTDEQYF

size: few
J: TRBJ2-2
D: NA
V: TRBV5-4
DNA: TGTGCCAGCAATCGGGGCACCGGGGAGCTGTTTTTT
CDR3: CASNRGTGELFF

size: few
J: TRBJ2-1
D: NA
V: TRBV18
DNA: TGTGCCAGCTCGGTACAGGGAGCGAATGATATAAATGAGCAGTTCTTC
CDR3: CASSVQGANDINEQFF

size: few
J: TRBJ1-4
D: NA
V: TRBV7-9
DNA: TGTGCCAGCAGCACCGGGACCCTCGGTACCAATGAAAAACTGTTTTTT
CDR3: CASSTGTLGTNEKLFF

size: few
J: TRBJ1-5
D: NA
V: TRBV18
DNA: TGTGCCAGCTCACGGGGACCTTCGAGCAATCAGCCCCAGCATTTT
CDR3: CASSRGPSSNQPQHF

size: few
J: TRBJ1-3
D: NA
V: TRBV4-3
DNA: TGCGCCAGCAGCCAAGCCCAAGGGGGAAACACCATATATTTT
CDR3: CASSQAQGGNTIYF

size: NA
J: TRBJ2-5
D: NA
V: TRBV12-3/TRBV12-4
DNA: TGTGCCAGCACCAAGACCACGAGGGGCCAAGAGACCCAGTACTTC
CDR3: CASTKTTRGQETQYF

size: many
J: TRBJ2-3
D: TRBD2
V: TRBV5-1
DNA: TGCGCCAGCAGCTCCGGGACTAGCGGGGGCACAGATACGCAGTATTTT
CDR3: CASSSGTSGGTDTQYF

size: NA
J: TRBJ2-1
D: NA
V: TRBV28
DNA: TGTGCCGCCACCAGGGTAGGAACCCTGAATGAGCAGTTCTTC
CDR3: CAATRVGTLNEQFF

size: few
J: TRBJ1-1
D: NA
V: TRBV12-3/TRBV12-4
DNA: TGTGCCACCGGCCCCGGGGGCACTGAAGCTTTCTTT
CDR3: CATGPGGTEAFF

size: NA
J: TRBJ2-7
D: TRBD1
V: TRBV9
DNA: TGTGCCAGCAGCGTAGCCGTATATCAGCTCGGGGGACAGGGGTCCTACGAGCAGTACTTC
CDR3: CASSVAVYQLGGQGSYEQYF